This T cell receptor (beta chain) was sequenced in a study of T cell responses to AZD1222 COVID-19 vaccine. The assay was immunoSEQ multiplex PCR, and TCRdb's table has in-frame clones only and misses some. The sample has around 99,000 clones; about 89% are singletons. Study-wide results and limits: No repertoire was sampled before or during the peak T cell response, only after it. Two AZD1222 doses significantly raised spike-specific TCR breadth and depth over controls.

Worth noting for this clone: Its antigen is still unknown. Mismatch with germline at one junction end may stem from a read error.

The specimen was peripheral blood, collected on day 0 of AZD1222 vaccination. This clonotype originated in an adult in good health.

CDR3 protein: CASSPSIGQVEF. The CDR3 nucleotides read TGTGCCAGCTCACCTTCTATCGGACAGGTTGAGTTT. The chain recombines TRBV18 with TRBJ1-3; 7 bases are a match to TRBD1. The CDR3 covers 12 residues. Germline V gives CDR1 KGHSH, CDR2 LQKENI. Full variable domain (remainder filled in from reference TRBV18 and TRBJ1-3): NAGVMQNPRHLVRRRGQEARLRCSPMKGHSHVYWYRQLPEEGLKFMVYLQKENIIDESGMPKERFSAEFPKEGPSILRIQQVVRGDSAAYFCASSPSIGQVEFGEGSWLTVV.